This is a list of T cell receptor beta chains from one sample in a study of response to subunit inactivated influenza vaccine. TCRdb ran MiXCR on the RT-PCR reads and lists one entry per CDR3 protein. The sample has hundreds of thousands of distinct CDR3 sequences, roughly 18% seen once. Sequencing was performed on PBMCs from blood, taken 5 to 6 days after vaccination. The receptor source for this set is a man aged 45 to 65 who received an inactivated influenza vaccine. Both conserved end residues are part of each CDR3. The order of the fields is D gene, V gene, clone size, J gene, CDR3 protein, CDR3 DNA. A D gene is named only where the DNA matches it firmly. Size is stated for part of the rows, as once, few or many counts, or as a class when the clone is expanded.

d_gene: TRBD1; v_gene: TRBV20-1; abundance: few; j_gene: TRBJ2-5; CDR3aa: CSARDYKGQGAETQYF; CDR3nt: TGCAGTGCTAGAGATTATAAGGGACAGGGGGCCGAGACCCAGTACTTC
d_gene: NA; v_gene: TRBV7-3; abundance: NA; j_gene: TRBJ1-1; CDR3aa: CASSAVPNTEAFF; CDR3nt: TGTGCCAGCAGCGCCGTCCCTAACACTGAAGCTTTCTTT
d_gene: NA; v_gene: TRBV29-1; abundance: NA; j_gene: TRBJ2-7; CDR3aa: CSVVNGNYEQYF; CDR3nt: TGCAGCGTTGTCAACGGGAACTACGAGCAGTACTTC
d_gene: NA; v_gene: TRBV4-2; abundance: few; j_gene: TRBJ1-2; CDR3aa: CASSQKSGTTNYGYTF; CDR3nt: TGTGCCAGCAGCCAGAAGTCCGGGACGACTAACTATGGCTACACCTTC
d_gene: NA; v_gene: TRBV6-2/TRBV6-3; abundance: NA; j_gene: TRBJ2-1; CDR3aa: CASSYRSRQFSYNEQFF; CDR3nt: TGTGCCAGCAGTTACAGGAGCAGGCAGTTCTCCTACAATGAGCAGTTCTTC
d_gene: NA; v_gene: TRBV6-5; abundance: few; j_gene: TRBJ2-7; CDR3aa: CASSYSGPVQGGLRHEQYF; CDR3nt: TGTGCCAGCAGTTACTCGGGTCCCGTACAGGGAGGGCTTCGGCACGAGCAGTACTTC
d_gene: NA; v_gene: TRBV9; abundance: once; j_gene: TRBJ2-5; CDR3aa: CASSFMGGGFAGEETQYF; CDR3nt: TGTGCCAGCTCATTTATGGGAGGGGGTTTTGCGGGAGAAGAGACCCAGTACTTC
d_gene: TRBD1; v_gene: TRBV7-2; abundance: NA; j_gene: TRBJ1-1; CDR3aa: CASSSYFGQAEAFF; CDR3nt: TGTGCCAGCAGCTCTTATTTCGGACAGGCTGAAGCTTTCTTT
d_gene: TRBD2; v_gene: TRBV29-1; abundance: NA; j_gene: TRBJ2-1; CDR3aa: CSGEGLAGNNEQFF; CDR3nt: TGCAGCGGGGAGGGACTAGCGGGAAACAATGAGCAGTTCTTC
d_gene: TRBD1; v_gene: TRBV20-1; abundance: NA; j_gene: TRBJ1-4; CDR3aa: CSAPNSGTVNEKLFF; CDR3nt: TGCAGTGCTCCAAATTCCGGGACAGTTAATGAAAAACTGTTTTTT
d_gene: NA; v_gene: TRBV21-1; abundance: few; j_gene: TRBJ2-7; CDR3aa: CASSPGTKGASYEQYF; CDR3nt: TGTGCCAGCAGCCCGGGGACGAAGGGGGCGTCGTACGAGCAGTACTTC
d_gene: TRBD1; v_gene: TRBV7-2; abundance: many; j_gene: TRBJ2-7; CDR3aa: CASSSTGGYEQYF; CDR3nt: TGTGCCAGCAGCTCAACAGGGGGCTACGAGCAGTACTTC
d_gene: NA; v_gene: TRBV18; abundance: NA; j_gene: TRBJ1-1; CDR3aa: CASSPPAGGTEAFF; CDR3nt: TGTGCCAGCTCACCACCAGCTGGGGGGACTGAAGCTTTCTTT
d_gene: NA; v_gene: TRBV20-1; abundance: NA; j_gene: TRBJ2-7; CDR3aa: CSAAEWRGYEQYF; CDR3nt: TGCAGTGCTGCCGAATGGCGGGGATACGAGCAGTACTTC
d_gene: NA; v_gene: TRBV7-9; abundance: few; j_gene: TRBJ2-1; CDR3aa: CASSYITLNEQFF; CDR3nt: TGTGCCAGCAGCTACATAACGTTGAATGAGCAGTTCTTC
d_gene: NA; v_gene: TRBV6-1; abundance: few; j_gene: TRBJ1-2; CDR3aa: CASRNTGFRYGYTF; CDR3nt: TGTGCCAGCAGAAATACAGGGTTTCGGTATGGCTACACCTTC
d_gene: NA; v_gene: TRBV4-3; abundance: NA; j_gene: TRBJ2-4; CDR3aa: CASSQDSKNIQYF; CDR3nt: TGCGCCAGCAGCCAAGATAGCAAAAACATTCAGTACTTC
d_gene: NA; v_gene: TRBV6-1; abundance: few; j_gene: TRBJ2-6; CDR3aa: CASTSSSGANVLTF; CDR3nt: TGTGCCAGCACGAGTAGCTCTGGGGCCAACGTCCTGACTTTC
d_gene: TRBD2; v_gene: TRBV20-1; abundance: NA; j_gene: TRBJ2-3; CDR3aa: CSARLLAGGGTDTQYF; CDR3nt: TGCAGTGCTAGGTTACTAGCGGGAGGAGGAACAGATACGCAGTATTTT
d_gene: TRBD2; v_gene: TRBV7-2; abundance: few; j_gene: TRBJ2-1; CDR3aa: CASSLGSGRNEQFF; CDR3nt: TGTGCCAGCAGCTTAGGGAGCGGGAGGAACGAGCAGTTCTTC
d_gene: TRBD1; v_gene: TRBV24-1; abundance: few; j_gene: TRBJ2-3; CDR3aa: CATSLTGTGWTDTQYF; CDR3nt: TGTGCCACCAGTTTAACGGGGACAGGGTGGACAGATACGCAGTATTTT
d_gene: TRBD2; v_gene: TRBV20-1; abundance: NA; j_gene: TRBJ2-5; CDR3aa: CSATSGETQYF; CDR3nt: TGCAGTGCTACTAGCGGGGAGACCCAGTACTTC
d_gene: NA; v_gene: TRBV7-3; abundance: few; j_gene: TRBJ2-5; CDR3aa: CASSLSATQETQYF; CDR3nt: TGTGCCAGCAGCTTATCCGCCACTCAAGAGACCCAGTACTTC
d_gene: TRBD1; v_gene: TRBV12-3/TRBV12-4; abundance: NA; j_gene: TRBJ2-7; CDR3aa: CASSRGQVDLEQYF; CDR3nt: TGTGCCAGCAGTAGGGGACAGGTGGATCTCGAGCAGTACTTC